This entry lists 14 T cell receptor beta chains sequenced from one sample in a study of cytomegalovirus exposure and HLA in healthy donors. The PCR had 60 Vbeta and 13 Jbeta primers. The protocol was immunoSEQ multiplex PCR, while the TCRdb copy is restricted to in-frame clones and leaves out a portion. The repertoire has roughly 140,000 clones, 78% of them found once; the top ten carry about 3%. The sequenced sample consisted of PBMCs. The source of these receptors is a middle-aged man in good health and CMV-seropositive.

The chain uses TRBV14 and TRBJ1-1; D is unclear. Trimming removed 1 base from V and 5 bases from J, with 20 bases in between. Germline V gene sequence: CDR1 SGHDN, CDR2 FVKESK. The CDR3 consists of 17 residues. DNA of the CDR3: TGTGCCAGCAGCCAAGGCCTTTTACTTAGGCGCGGAACTGAAGCTTTCTTT. It specifies CASSQGLLLRRGTEAFF.

The rearrangement uses TRBV5-6 and TRBJ2-1; TRBD1 is a possible D gene (5 bases). Germline V gene lookup returns CDR1 SGHDT and CDR2 YYEEEE. Trimming left V 1 base short and J 4 bases short, with 9 bases between. The length of the CDR3 is 14 residues. The CDR3 sequence is CASSLRQTYNEQFF. In nucleotides, the CDR3 is TGTGCCAGCAGCTTGCGACAGACTTACAATGAGCAGTTCTTC.

The chain uses TRBV9 and TRBJ2-7, with TRBD2 identical over 9 bases. V was pared by 0 bases and J by 9 bases, with 7 bases of the junction left unmatched. Germline CDR1 SGDLS, CDR2 YYNGEE. CDR3 size: 14 residues. This CDR3 is CASSVEPSGNGQYF. The DNA of the CDR3 is TGTGCCAGCAGCGTAGAGCCTAGCGGGAACGGGCAGTACTTC.

The V gene is TRBV5-4, the J gene TRBJ2-1; 7 bases are shared with TRBD1. The V and J ends lost 2 bases and 7 bases, in that order; junction bases with no gene match: 9. The CDR3 extends over 15 amino acids. Germline-derived CDR1 and CDR2 are SGHNT and YYREEE (reference sequence). CDR3 protein: CASSFEQGTRNEQFF. The CDR3 region has the DNA TGTGCCAGCAGCTTTGAACAGGGGACAAGGAATGAGCAGTTCTTC.

The chain links TRBV7-2 to TRBJ1-1; TRBD1 matches at 9 bases. The CDR3 length is 13 residues. Germline V gene sequence: CDR1 SGHTA, CDR2 FQGNSA. Unmatched junction bases numbered 7, after V lost 4 bases and J lost 10 bases. In DNA, the CDR3 is TGTGCCAGCAGCTCAGGACAGGGGCTAGGAGCTTTCTTT. Residues: CASSSGQGLGAFF.

J is TRBJ2-7 and V is TRBV28, with D possibly TRBD1 on 6 matching bases. The CDR3 runs to 11 residues. Trimming pared 7 bases from V and 9 bases from J, leaving 13 bases between. Germline CDR1 is MDHEN and CDR2 is SYDVKM. This CDR3 reads CASNEGGGQYF. For the CDR3, the DNA is TGTGCCAGCAACGAAGGGGGTGGGCAGTACTTC.

This chain's CDR3 is CASSEEGYQPQHF. CDR3 sequence (DNA): TGTGCCAGCAGTGAAGAGGGGTATCAGCCCCAGCATTTT. The chain uses TRBV6-1 and TRBJ1-5, with a possible D match to TRBD1 (5 bases). CDR1 is MNHNS, CDR2 SASEGT, per germline. Trimming removed 1 base at V and 5 bases at J, with 6 bases between. The CDR3 length is 13 residues.

This clone has only a few counts. A read error may account for a junction end that differs from germline. The chain joins TRBV7-9 to TRBJ1-1; tentatively, D is TRBD1 (5 bases). The germline V gene encodes CDR1 SEHNR and CDR2 FQNEAQ (reference sequence). This CDR3 has 14 residues. CDR3 sequence reads: CSSSPGTGGFEAFF. The CDR3 DNA reads as TGTTCCAGCAGCCCCGGAACAGGAGGGTTTGAAGCTTTCTTT.

The CDR3 region has the DNA TGTGCCAGCAGTTTGCGGAATCTGGGGGGTGCAAGTCAGCCCCAGCATTTT. It yields the protein CASSLRNLGGASQPQHF. This rearrangement joins TRBV27 to TRBJ1-5; tentative D call: TRBD1 (5 bases). The CDR3 loop spans 17 amino acids. The germline CDR1 and CDR2 sequences are MNHEY and SMNVEV (reference sequence). Trimming took 3 bases from V and 6 from J, leaving 21 bases between them.

The V and J genes are TRBV7-2 and TRBJ1-1; D is unresolved. With 3 bases removed from V and 7 bases from J, the gap between germline ends came to 6 bases. The CDR3 extends over 11 amino acids. Germline CDR1 is SGHTA and CDR2 is FQGNSA. This CDR3 reads CASSFNSEAFF. The CDR3 DNA reads as TGTGCCAGCAGCTTTAATAGTGAAGCTTTCTTT.

The genes are TRBV6-1 and TRBJ2-5; tentative D call: TRBD2 (6 bases). The J call may be mistaken, given a closer DNA end match to TRBJ2-7. Per germline, CDR1 MNHNS and CDR2 SASEGT. The CDR3 is made up of 14 amino acids. The DNA for the CDR3 is TGTGCCAGCAGTGAGACGCGGGGAGATTACGAGCAGTACTTC. Translated: CASSETRGDYEQYF.

The V gene is TRBV19, the J gene TRBJ2-6; D may be TRBD1 (6 bases). Per germline, CDR1 LNHDA and CDR2 SQIVND (reference sequence). The V end was cut by 3 bases, the J end by 0 bases, with 18 bases between. The CDR3 has 19 amino acids. For the CDR3, the DNA is TGTGCCAGTAGTATTGGCCCAGGGGACCTATCCTCTGGGGCCAACGTCCTGACTTTC. As protein: CASSIGPGDLSSGANVLTF.

The rearrangement uses TRBV29-1 and TRBJ1-1; tentatively, D is TRBD1 (6 bases). Germline assignment: CDR1 SQVTM and CDR2 ANQGSEA. There are 14 residues in the CDR3. The ends were cut back, 3 bases at V and 0 bases at J, with 11 bases in the middle. CDR3 sequence (DNA): TGCAGCGTTGATAGCGGGACACTGAACACTGAAGCTTTCTTT. It encodes CSVDSGTLNTEAFF.

V is TRBV28 and J is TRBJ2-3; 9 bases map to TRBD2. The germline CDR1 and CDR2 sequences are MDHEN and SYDVKM. After removal of 4 bases from V and 3 bases from J, the junction contained 2 bases not matched to a gene. CDR3 size: 14 residues. The chain's CDR3 is CASSSSGKTDTQYF. DNA for the CDR3: TGTGCCAGCAGTTCTAGCGGGAAAACAGATACGCAGTATTTT.